One T cell receptor beta chain is described in this entry. Its target is unknown. One end of the junction does not line up with germline, which may come from a read error. The data stem from a study of early stage breast cancer tumors. For the study at large: Most invasive tumors, twelve of 16, were ER+/PR+/HER2-.

Blood replicates held 0.5 ug DNA, tumor or normal breast about 1.5 ug, two each. Produced via immunoSEQ multiplex PCR; TCRdb's table is partial and in-frame only. The table shows tens of thousands of clones, with 70% to 85% occurring only once. Germline assignment: CDR1 SGHTA and CDR2 FQGNSA. CDR3 size: 13 residues. Study-level findings and limits: Bulk DNA sequencing of unsorted cells missed chain pairing and markers.

The V and J genes are TRBV7-2 and TRBJ2-3, with D perhaps assigned TRBD1 or TRBD2 (7 bases each). The specimen sequenced was blood. The TCR originated in a person aged 55 to 69 with breast cancer. Written as DNA, the CDR3 is TGTGCCAGCAGCTTAGCGGGGGGGACAGCCCAGGATTTT. It is translated as CASSLAGGTAQDF.